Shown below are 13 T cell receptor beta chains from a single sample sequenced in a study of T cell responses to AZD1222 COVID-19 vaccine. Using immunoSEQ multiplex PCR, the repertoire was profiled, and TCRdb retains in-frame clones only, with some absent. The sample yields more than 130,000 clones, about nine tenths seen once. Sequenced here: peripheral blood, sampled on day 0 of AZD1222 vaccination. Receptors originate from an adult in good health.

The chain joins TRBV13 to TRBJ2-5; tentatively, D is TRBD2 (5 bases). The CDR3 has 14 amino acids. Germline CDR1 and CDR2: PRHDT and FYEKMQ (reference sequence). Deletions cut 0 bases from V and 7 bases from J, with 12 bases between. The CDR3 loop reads CASSLGLVGVTQYF. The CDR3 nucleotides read TGTGCCAGCAGCTTAGGACTAGTAGGTGTGACCCAGTACTTC.

CDR3 loop: CASSQEVGGPPSTGELFF. The CDR3 bases are TGTGCCAGCAGCCAAGAAGTAGGGGGGCCCCCGTCCACCGGGGAGCTGTTTTTT. The gene calls are TRBV14 and TRBJ2-2; D assignment may be TRBD1 or TRBD2 (6 bases each). V lost 0 bases and J 4 bases, leaving 18 bases between the germline ends. CDR1 SGHDN and CDR2 FVKESK come from the germline V gene. The CDR3 is made up of 18 amino acids.

CDR3 amino acids: CASSISNQRGAPYEQYF. The CDR3 DNA follows: TGTGCCAGTAGTATCTCTAACCAGCGGGGGGCCCCTTACGAGCAGTACTTC. This rearrangement joins TRBV19 to TRBJ2-7; 9 bases line up with TRBD2. Germline V gene sequence: CDR1 LNHDA, CDR2 SQIVND (reference sequence). Trimming cost V 3 bases and J 4 bases; bases outside gene matches: 13. The CDR3 contains 17 residues.

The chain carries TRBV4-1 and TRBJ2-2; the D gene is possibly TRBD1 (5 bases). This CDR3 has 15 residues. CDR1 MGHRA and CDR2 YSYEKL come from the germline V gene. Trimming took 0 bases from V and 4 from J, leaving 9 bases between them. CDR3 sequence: CASSQDQGSTGELFF. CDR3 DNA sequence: TGCGCCAGCAGCCAAGATCAGGGATCCACCGGGGAGCTGTTTTTT.

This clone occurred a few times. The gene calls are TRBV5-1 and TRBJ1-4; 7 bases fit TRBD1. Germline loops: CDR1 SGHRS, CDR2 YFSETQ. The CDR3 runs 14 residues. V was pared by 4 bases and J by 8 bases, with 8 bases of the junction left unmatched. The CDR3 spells CASSRDRVGEKLFF. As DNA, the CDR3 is TGCGCCAGCAGCCGCGACAGGGTGGGGGAAAAACTGTTTTTT.

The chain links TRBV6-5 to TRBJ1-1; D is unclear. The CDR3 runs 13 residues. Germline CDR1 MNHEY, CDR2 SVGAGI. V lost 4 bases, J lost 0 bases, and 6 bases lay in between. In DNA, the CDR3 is TGTGCCAGCAGTTCAGGCTTGAACACTGAAGCTTTCTTT. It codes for CASSSGLNTEAFF.

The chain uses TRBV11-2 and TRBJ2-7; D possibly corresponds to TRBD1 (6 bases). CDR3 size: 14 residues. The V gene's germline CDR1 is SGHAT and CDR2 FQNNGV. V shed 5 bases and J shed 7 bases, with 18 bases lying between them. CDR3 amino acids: CASSPGRDTGEQYF. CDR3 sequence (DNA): TGTGCCAGCAGCCCGGGACGGGATACAGGGGAGCAGTACTTC.

For the CDR3, the DNA is TGTGCCAGCAGCACTAGCGGGAGAGGAGAGACCCAGTACTTC. Its protein is CASSTSGRGETQYF. The chain links TRBV9 to TRBJ2-5, with 11 bases identical to TRBD2. V trimming: 4 bases; J trimming: 4 bases; junction bases outside the gene matches: 3. This CDR3 contains 14 residues. Looked up from germline, CDR1 is SGDLS and CDR2 is YYNGEE. The full variable domain, its missing parts supplied by reference TRBV9 and TRBJ2-5, is DSGVTQTPKHLITATGQRVTLRCSPRSGDLSVYWYQQSLDQGLQFLIQYYNGEERAKGNILERFSAQQFPDLHSELNLSSLELGDSALYFCASSTSGRGETQYFGPGTRLLVL.

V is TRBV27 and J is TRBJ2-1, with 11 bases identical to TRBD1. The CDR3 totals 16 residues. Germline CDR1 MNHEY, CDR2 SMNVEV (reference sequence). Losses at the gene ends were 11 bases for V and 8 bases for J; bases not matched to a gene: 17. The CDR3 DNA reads TGTGCCGCTGGTCCACAAACTGGGACAGGGGGGGATGAGCAGTTCTTC. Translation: CAAGPQTGTGGDEQFF.

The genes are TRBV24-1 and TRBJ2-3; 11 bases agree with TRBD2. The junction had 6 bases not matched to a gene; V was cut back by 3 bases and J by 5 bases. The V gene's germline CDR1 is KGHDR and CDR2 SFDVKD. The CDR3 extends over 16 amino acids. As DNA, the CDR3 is TGTGCCACCAGTGATAATCCCGGGACTAGCGGAGATACGCAGTATTTT. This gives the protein CATSDNPGTSGDTQYF.

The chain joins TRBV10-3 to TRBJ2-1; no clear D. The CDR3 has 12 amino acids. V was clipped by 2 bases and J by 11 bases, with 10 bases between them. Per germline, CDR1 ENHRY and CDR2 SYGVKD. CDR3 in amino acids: CAISEASAKQFF. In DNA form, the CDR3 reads TGTGCCATCAGTGAGGCCAGTGCAAAGCAGTTCTTC.

CDR3 bases: TGTGCCAGCAGCTTGGAGGGCAGGGGGCGGCCCCCGGACCAGCAGTACTTC. It translates to CASSLEGRGRPPDQQYF. The rearrangement joins TRBV5-4 to TRBJ2-7, with 8 bases aligning to TRBD1. V gave up 0 bases and J gave up 8 bases; unmatched junction bases: 16. This CDR3 spans 17 amino acids. Germline CDR1 and CDR2: SGHNT and YYREEE (reference sequence).

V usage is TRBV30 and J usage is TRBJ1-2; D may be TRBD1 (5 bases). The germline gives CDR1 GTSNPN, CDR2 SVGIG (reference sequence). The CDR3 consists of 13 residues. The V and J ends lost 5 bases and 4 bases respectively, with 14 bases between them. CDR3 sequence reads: CAWDLGAGYGYTF. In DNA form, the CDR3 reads TGTGCCTGGGATCTAGGGGCGGGCTATGGCTACACCTTC.